This T cell receptor (beta chain) stems from a study of chemoradiotherapy in HPV16-positive cancers. From germline, CDR1 is SNHLY and CDR2 FYNNEI. V dropped 8 bases and J dropped 7; count of bases not matched to a gene: 9. The CDR3 is 14 residues long. The assay was immunoSEQ multiplex PCR, and TCRdb's table has in-frame clones only and misses some. The sample records 720 or so clones, around 86% being singletons. The chain uses TRBV2 and TRBJ2-7, with 12 bases fitting TRBD1. The sequence derives from a human donor with HPV-associated anogenital cancer. Sequencing was performed on tumor tissue, taken from a patient who underwent chemoradiotherapy. The CDR3 DNA reads TGTGCCAGCGGGAACTGGGACAGGGGGCAGGAGCAGTACTTC. Its translation: CASGNWDRGQEQYF.